This T cell receptor (beta chain) was recovered during a study of blood T cells in healthy people across ages. In its sample, this clonotype was seen a few times. A second PCR of about 7 to 11 cycles used a sample-barcoded 5' primer and a J-beta primer mix. Each sample yielded at least 2.5 million CDR3-containing paired-end reads. TCRdb passed the 5' RACE reads through MiXCR, listing each CDR3 protein once. The sample carries 350,000 to 450,000 distinct CDR3 sequences, over 45% recorded once. The V segment lost 7 bases and the J segment 4 bases; nucleotides outside the gene matches: 18. CDR3 length equals 17 residues. Germline loops: CDR1 SQVTM, CDR2 ANQGSEA. Each sample provided at least 5 micrograms of extracted total RNA.

Source material: blood. The chain links TRBV29-1 to TRBJ2-3; 9 nucleotides agree with TRBD1. The sequence came from a man between 60 and 75 years old in good health. CDR3 DNA sequence: TGCAGCGCCCTCCCCACTTCGGGACAGGGATACTCAGATACGCAGTATTTT. It specifies CSALPTSGQGYSDTQYF.